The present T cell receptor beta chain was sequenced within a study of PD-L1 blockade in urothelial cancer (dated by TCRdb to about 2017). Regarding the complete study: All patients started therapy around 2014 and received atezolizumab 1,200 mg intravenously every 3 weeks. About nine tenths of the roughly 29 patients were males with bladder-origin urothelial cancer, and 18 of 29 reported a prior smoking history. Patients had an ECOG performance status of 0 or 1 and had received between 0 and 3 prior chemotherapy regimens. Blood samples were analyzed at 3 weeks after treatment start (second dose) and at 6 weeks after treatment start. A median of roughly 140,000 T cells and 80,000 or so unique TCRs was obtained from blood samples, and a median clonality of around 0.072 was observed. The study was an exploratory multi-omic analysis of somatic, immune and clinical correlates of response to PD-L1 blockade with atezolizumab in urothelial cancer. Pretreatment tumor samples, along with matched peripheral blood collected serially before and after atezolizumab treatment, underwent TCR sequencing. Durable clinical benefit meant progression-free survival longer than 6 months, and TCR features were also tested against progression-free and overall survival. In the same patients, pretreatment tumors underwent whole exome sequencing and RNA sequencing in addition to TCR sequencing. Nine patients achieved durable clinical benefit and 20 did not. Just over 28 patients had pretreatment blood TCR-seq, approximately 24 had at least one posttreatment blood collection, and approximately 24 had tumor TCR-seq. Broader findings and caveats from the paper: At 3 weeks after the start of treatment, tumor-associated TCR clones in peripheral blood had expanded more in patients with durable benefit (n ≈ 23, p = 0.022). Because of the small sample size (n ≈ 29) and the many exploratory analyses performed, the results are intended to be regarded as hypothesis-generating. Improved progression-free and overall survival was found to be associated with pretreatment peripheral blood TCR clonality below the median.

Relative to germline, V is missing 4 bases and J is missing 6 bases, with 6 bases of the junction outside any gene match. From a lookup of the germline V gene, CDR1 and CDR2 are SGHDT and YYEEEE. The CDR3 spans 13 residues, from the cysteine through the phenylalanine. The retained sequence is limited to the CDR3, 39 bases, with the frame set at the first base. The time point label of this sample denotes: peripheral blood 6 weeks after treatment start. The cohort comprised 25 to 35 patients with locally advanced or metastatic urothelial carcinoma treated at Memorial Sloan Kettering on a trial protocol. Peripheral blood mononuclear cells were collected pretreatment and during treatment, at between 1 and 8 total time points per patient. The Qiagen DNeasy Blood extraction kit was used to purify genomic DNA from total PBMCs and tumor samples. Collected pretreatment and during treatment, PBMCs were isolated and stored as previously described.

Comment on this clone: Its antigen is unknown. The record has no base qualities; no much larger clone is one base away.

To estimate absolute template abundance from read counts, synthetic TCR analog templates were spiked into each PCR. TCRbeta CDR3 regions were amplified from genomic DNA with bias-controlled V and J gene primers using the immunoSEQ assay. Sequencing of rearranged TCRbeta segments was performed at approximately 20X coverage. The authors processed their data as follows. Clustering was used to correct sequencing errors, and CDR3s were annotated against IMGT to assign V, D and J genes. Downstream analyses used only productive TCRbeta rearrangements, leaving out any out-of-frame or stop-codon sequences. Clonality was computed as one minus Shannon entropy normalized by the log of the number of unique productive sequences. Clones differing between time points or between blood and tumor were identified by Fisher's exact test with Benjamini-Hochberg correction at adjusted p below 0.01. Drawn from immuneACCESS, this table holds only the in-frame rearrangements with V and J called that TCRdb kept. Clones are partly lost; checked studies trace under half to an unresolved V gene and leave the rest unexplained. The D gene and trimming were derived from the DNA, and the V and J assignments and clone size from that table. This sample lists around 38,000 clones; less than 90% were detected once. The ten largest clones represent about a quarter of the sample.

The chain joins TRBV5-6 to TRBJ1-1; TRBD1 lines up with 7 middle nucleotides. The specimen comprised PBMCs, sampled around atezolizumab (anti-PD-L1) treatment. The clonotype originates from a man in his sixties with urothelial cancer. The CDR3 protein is CASSATGIAEAFF. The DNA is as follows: TGTGCCAGCAGCGCGACAGGGATCGCTGAAGCTTTCTTT.